This entry lists 29 T cell receptor beta chains sequenced from one sample in a study of OX40 agonist ivuxolimab in advanced cancers. Produced via immunoSEQ multiplex PCR; TCRdb's table is partial and in-frame only. The sample lists 77,000 or so clones; about 89% were seen once. The material sequenced was CD4+ or CD8+ T cells sorted from blood, taken in a trial of the OX40 agonist ivuxolimab. The source of these receptors is an adult with an advanced solid tumor such as melanoma, head and neck, liver or kidney cancer.

V usage is TRBV6-1 and J usage is TRBJ1-3; no firm D call. Germline V gene lookup returns CDR1 MNHNS and CDR2 SASEGT. V shed 7 bases and J shed 4 bases, with 11 bases lying between them. The CDR3 length is 13 residues. The CDR3 reads CASTNIGGNTIYF. CDR3 nucleotides: TGTGCCAGCACGAACATCGGGGGAAACACCATATATTTT.

This clone was recorded a few times. The chain recombines TRBV19 with TRBJ1-5; TRBD1 might be the D (6 bases). V dropped 5 bases and J dropped 3 bases, with 11 bases sitting between them. The CDR3 contains 14 residues. Germline V gene lookup returns CDR1 LNHDA and CDR2 SQIVND (reference sequence). The CDR3: CASSAGGLNQPQHF. The CDR3 DNA sequence: TGTGCCAGTAGTGCCGGGGGCCTCAATCAGCCCCAGCATTTT.

V usage is TRBV5-1 and J usage is TRBJ2-3, with a possible D match to TRBD2 (5 bases). The CDR3 spans 13 residues. V was trimmed by 3 bases and J by 1 base, leaving 6 bases between them. Germline CDR1 and CDR2: SGHRS and YFSETQ. CDR3 bases: TGCGCCAGCAGCTGGCGGGGCACAGATACGCAGTATTTT. Translating it yields CASSWRGTDTQYF.

The chain carries TRBV4-1 and TRBJ1-4; D unclear. V lost 3 bases and J 8 bases, leaving 13 bases between the germline ends. The germline V gene encodes CDR1 MGHRA and CDR2 YSYEKL. CDR3 size: 14 residues. The CDR3 protein is CASSQSPLEEKLFF. The CDR3 DNA reads as TGCGCCAGCAGCCAGTCACCACTAGAGGAAAAACTGTTTTTT.

The CDR3 DNA reads as TGTGCCAGCAGCTTAGGCCCGGACAGGGGAAGCAATCAGCCCCAGCATTTT. This codes for CASSLGPDRGSNQPQHF. The rearrangement joins TRBV13 to TRBJ1-5; 9 bases match TRBD1. The length of the CDR3 is 17 residues. The junction had 4 bases not matched to a gene; V was cut back by 0 bases and J by 1 base. The germline V gene has CDR1 PRHDT and CDR2 FYEKMQ (reference sequence). The complete variable domain, with remaining parts taken from reference TRBV13 and TRBJ1-5, reads AAGVIQSPRHLIKEKRETATLKCYPIPRHDTVYWYQQGPGQDPQFLISFYEKMQSDKGSIPDRFSAQQFSDYHSELNMSSLELGDSALYFCASSLGPDRGSNQPQHFGDGTRLSIL.

The chain couples TRBV5-1 to TRBJ2-7; maybe TRBD2 (7 bases). Looked up from germline, CDR1 is SGHRS and CDR2 is YFSETQ. This CDR3 comprises 15 residues. V lost 0 bases and J lost 0, with 10 bases in between. The CDR3 loop reads CASSLVAGASYEQYF. DNA of the CDR3: TGCGCCAGCAGCTTGGTTGCGGGGGCCTCCTACGAGCAGTACTTC.

The chain carries TRBV10-3 and TRBJ1-1, with a possible D match to TRBD1 (5 bases). Germline V gene data show CDR1 as ENHRY and CDR2 as SYGVKD. V was trimmed by 10 bases and J by 0 bases, leaving 12 bases between them. This CDR3 has 13 amino acids. The CDR3 spells CATRDLMNTEAFF. The CDR3, as DNA: TGTGCCACCCGGGACTTAATGAACACTGAAGCTTTCTTT.

As for this clone: Because the CDR3's place on the DNA is in doubt, the DNA is left out and the CDR3 is given as listed by TCRdb. This sequence joins TRBV19 and TRBJ1-4. The CDR3 length equals 11 residues, ends included. Germline V gene sequence: CDR1 LNHDA, CDR2 SQIVND (reference sequence). The CDR3 protein is CASTSGEKLFF.

The chain links TRBV14 to TRBJ2-5; 8 nucleotides align to TRBD2. In germline, CDR1 is SGHDN, CDR2 FVKESK. CDR3 length: 16 residues. V lost 4 bases, J lost 2 bases, and 9 bases stayed unmatched. The CDR3 nucleotides read TGTGCCAGCAGCCTAGCTCGGCGGGGGGTACAAGAGACCCAGTACTTC. This sequence encodes CASSLARRGVQETQYF.

A single count supports this clone. J is TRBJ1-4 and V is TRBV10-1, with no clear D. CDR1 is WNHNN and CDR2 is SYGVQD in the germline V gene (reference sequence). The CDR3 totals 13 residues. Deletions cut 4 bases from V and 6 bases from J, with 9 bases between. The CDR3 DNA follows: TGCGCCAGCAGTGCGAATCGCCATGAAAAACTGTTTTTT. Its protein product is CASSANRHEKLFF.

For the CDR3, the DNA is TGCGCCAGCAGCCAAGGGGGGGTCTCTAATTCACCCCTCCACTTT. As protein: CASSQGGVSNSPLHF. The rearrangement links TRBV5-1 to TRBJ1-6; TRBD1 is a possible D gene (6 bases). CDR3 length equals 15 residues. Germline V CDR1 and CDR2: SGHRS, YFSETQ. The V end lost 4 bases, the J end lost 6 bases, and 14 bases lay between the germline ends.

This clone came up once. V usage is TRBV27 and J usage is TRBJ2-7, with D perhaps matching TRBD2 (6 bases). Germline loops: CDR1 MNHEY, CDR2 SMNVEV (reference sequence). The germline V and J ends were trimmed by 7 bases and 3 bases, with 19 bases remaining between them. The CDR3 contains 15 residues. The CDR3 region has the DNA TGTGCCAGCACTTCCTCCGGGCAGGGAGGCTACGAGCAGTACTTC. Its translation is CASTSSGQGGYEQYF.

The chain links TRBV18 to TRBJ1-5; 9 bases map to TRBD1. CDR1 is KGHSH and CDR2 is LQKENI in the germline V gene. V shed 6 bases and J 2 bases; nucleotides not matched to a gene: 8. This CDR3 spans 16 amino acids. This chain's CDR3 is CASSAGQGWGNQPQHF. The CDR3 region has the DNA TGTGCCAGCTCGGCGGGACAGGGTTGGGGCAATCAGCCCCAGCATTTT.

This chain links TRBV6-1 with TRBJ2-5; TRBD2 matches 15 bases. The CDR3 extends over 16 amino acids. Germline V lookup: CDR1 MNHNS, CDR2 SASEGT. V lost 4 bases and J lost 5; bases outside the gene matches: 5. In DNA, the CDR3 is TGTGCCAGCAGTGCCTTCGGACTAGCGGGAGGGGAGACCCAGTACTTC. Protein sequence: CASSAFGLAGGETQYF.

The gene calls are TRBV30 and TRBJ1-3, with D maybe TRBD1 (5 bases). V shed 3 bases and J shed 0 bases, with 12 bases lying between them. The CDR3 covers 15 residues. The germline gives CDR1 GTSNPN, CDR2 SVGIG (reference sequence). The CDR3 coding sequence is TGTGCCTGGAGCTTGGGGGGGAACTCTGGAAACACCATATATTTT. It yields the protein CAWSLGGNSGNTIYF.

The chain recombines TRBV6-1 with TRBJ1-2; D unclear. CDR1 is MNHNS, CDR2 SASEGT, per germline. Trimming took off 2 bases at V and 4 bases at J, with 8 bases between the two ends. This CDR3 has 13 amino acids. CDR3 region: CASSERPFYGYTF. The CDR3 nucleotides are TGTGCCAGCAGTGAACGACCGTTCTATGGCTACACCTTC.

The chain recombines TRBV25-1 with TRBJ1-6, with 7 bases lining up with TRBD1. The ends lost 4 bases at V and 6 bases at J; junction bases unmatched: 9. Looked up from germline, CDR1 is MGHDK and CDR2 is SYGVNS. The CDR3 consists of 16 residues. The CDR3 DNA sequence: TGTGCCAGCAGTGTGGGAGGGGGCAGGGGTAATTCACCCCTCCACTTT. Its protein is CASSVGGGRGNSPLHF.

The V call is TRBV20-1, the J call TRBJ1-1; no clear D. The CDR3 has 11 residues. Germline lookup yields CDR1 DFQATT and CDR2 SNEGSKA (reference sequence). V lost 5 bases and J 5 bases, leaving 9 bases between the germline ends. CDR3 sequence reads: CSAERATEAFF. The CDR3 DNA reads TGCAGTGCTGAGAGGGCGACTGAAGCTTTCTTT.

CDR3 protein: CASSIGQSTDTQYF. The DNA of the CDR3 is TGTGCCAGCAGCATTGGACAGAGCACAGATACGCAGTATTTT. This sequence joins TRBV7-8 and TRBJ2-3; a possible D gene is TRBD1 (6 bases). The CDR3 is 14 amino acids. Looked up from germline, CDR1 is SGHVS and CDR2 is FQNEAQ. V lost 5 bases and J 0 bases, leaving 9 bases between the germline ends. The whole variable domain, remainder taken from reference TRBV7-8 and TRBJ2-3, is GAGVSQSPRYKVAKRGQDVALRCDPISGHVSLFWYQQALGQGPEFLTYFQNEAQLDKSGLPSDRFFAERPEGSVSTLKIQRTQQEDSAVYLCASSIGQSTDTQYFGPGTRLTVL.

There are a few counts of this clone. This chain joins TRBV4-3 and TRBJ2-1; D is undetermined. There are 13 residues in the CDR3. The germline V and J ends were trimmed by 3 bases and 8 bases, with 11 bases remaining between them. CDR1 is LGHNA, CDR2 YSLEER, per germline. CDR3 loop: CASSQAEAYEQFF. CDR3 sequence (DNA): TGCGCCAGCAGCCAGGCTGAGGCCTATGAGCAGTTCTTC.

V usage is TRBV11-2 and J usage is TRBJ2-4; possibly TRBD2 for D (6 bases). Germline V gene data show CDR1 as SGHAT and CDR2 as FQNNGV. V dropped 4 bases and J dropped 6 bases, with 13 bases sitting between them. The CDR3 is 14 residues long. The CDR3 here is CASSSRGTRNIQYF. The CDR3 DNA is TGTGCCAGCAGCTCCCGCGGGACGAGAAACATTCAGTACTTC.

The chain has TRBV5-6 and TRBJ1-1; possible D gene TRBD1, 5 bases. The CDR3 is 13 amino acids. Germline CDR1 and CDR2: SGHDT and YYEEEE. V dropped 3 bases and J dropped 7 bases, with 13 bases sitting between them. The CDR3 sequence is CASSYVGRSEAFF. CDR3 DNA sequence: TGTGCCAGCAGCTATGTGGGGCGGAGTGAAGCTTTCTTT.

The genes are TRBV30 and TRBJ2-5; D ambiguous. This CDR3 has 11 amino acids. The germline gives CDR1 GTSNPN, CDR2 SVGIG (reference sequence). Trimming left V 5 bases short and J 5 bases short, with 9 bases between. In DNA form, the CDR3 reads TGTGCCTGGCGATTCAGCGAGACCCAGTACTTC. Translated, it gives CAWRFSETQYF.

The chain employs TRBV9 and TRBJ1-3; D ambiguous. CDR1 is SGDLS, CDR2 YYNGEE, per germline. The CDR3 contains 16 residues. Trimming left V 0 bases short and J 0 bases short, with 10 bases between. Here the CDR3 reads CASSVEISPSGNTIYF. CDR3 nucleotide sequence: TGTGCCAGCAGCGTAGAAATTTCACCCTCTGGAAACACCATATATTTT.

This rearrangement joins TRBV5-1 to TRBJ2-1, with D perhaps TRBD2 (6 bases). Germline values: CDR1 SGHRS, CDR2 YFSETQ. V shed 5 bases and J shed 4 bases, with 16 bases lying between them. CDR3 size: 15 residues. The CDR3 DNA reads TGCGCCAGCAGTTGGCCTAGCGACTCTTACAATGAGCAGTTCTTC. Residues: CASSWPSDSYNEQFF.

The chain is built from TRBV5-1 and TRBJ2-7, with D possibly being TRBD2 (6 bases). The CDR3 sequence is 13 residues long. Germline V gives CDR1 SGHRS, CDR2 YFSETQ. Trimming removed 4 bases at V and 7 bases at J, with 15 bases between. This CDR3 is CASSLGLRQEQYF. The CDR3, as DNA: TGCGCCAGCAGCCTGGGACTCCGTCAGGAGCAGTACTTC. The whole variable domain, remainder taken from reference TRBV5-1 and TRBJ2-7, is KAGVTQTPRYLIKTRGQQVTLSCSPISGHRSVSWYQQTPGQGLQFLFEYFSETQRNKGNFPGRFSGRQFSNSRSEMNVSTLELGDSALYLCASSLGLRQEQYFGPGTRLTVT.

The chain couples TRBV15 to TRBJ1-2, with unresolved D. V lost 0 bases and J 5 bases, leaving 10 bases between the germline ends. The CDR3 spans 14 residues. Germline loops: CDR1 LNHNV, CDR2 YYDKDF (reference sequence). The DNA of the CDR3 is TGTGCCACCAGCAGAGACACCGAGGAGTATGGCTACACCTTC. This gives the protein CATSRDTEEYGYTF.

V and J are TRBV5-6 and TRBJ2-2, with a tentative D call TRBD1 (5 bases). The CDR3 contains 18 residues. The V gene lost 2 bases and the J gene lost 5 bases, with 22 bases spanning the gap. Germline CDR1 SGHDT, CDR2 YYEEEE. CDR3 in amino acids: CASSFPIRSQGRTGELFF. As DNA, the CDR3 is TGTGCCAGCAGCTTCCCTATACGTTCGCAGGGAAGGACCGGGGAGCTGTTTTTT. Using reference TRBV5-6 and TRBJ2-2 for the parts outside the CDR3, the full variable domain is DAGVTQSPTHLIKTRGQQVTLRCSPKSGHDTVSWYQQALGQGPQFIFQYYEEEERQRGNFPDRFSGHQFPNYSSELNVNALLLGDSALYLCASSFPIRSQGRTGELFFGEGSRLTVL.

The V gene is TRBV6-5, the J gene TRBJ1-3, with a weak D call TRBD1 (6 bases). The CDR3 contains 14 residues. CDR1 and CDR2 (germline): MNHEY, SVGAGI. V was clipped by 7 bases and J by 4 bases, with 14 bases between them. CDR3 nucleotide sequence: TGTGCCAGCAAAGAACAGGGAGCCGGAAACACCATATATTTT. Translating it yields CASKEQGAGNTIYF.